Shown below are 19 T cell receptor beta chains from a single sample sequenced in a study of blood T cell repertoires in COVID-19. Assay: immunoSEQ multiplex PCR; the TCRdb copy retains only in-frame clones and omits some. This sample yields around 78,000 clones, of which less than 95% are seen a single time; around 0.97% belongs to the top ten. Input material: peripheral blood. The receptors come from a woman between 45 and 65 years old in a cohort sampled during active COVID-19.

The chain employs TRBV28 and TRBJ1-1; 11 bases agree with TRBD1. The CDR3 has 16 amino acids. CDR1 is MDHEN, CDR2 SYDVKM, per germline. Trimming cost V 2 bases and J 1 base; bases outside gene matches: 3. Written as DNA, the CDR3 is TGTGCCAGCAGTTTAGCCGGGACAGGGGGGAACACTGAAGCTTTCTTT. It codes for CASSLAGTGGNTEAFF.

The chain has TRBV5-1 and TRBJ2-3, with a weak D call TRBD2 (6 bases). V was pared by 3 bases and J by 1 base, with 15 bases between. This CDR3 is built from 16 residues. Germline-derived CDR1 and CDR2 are SGHRS and YFSETQ. This CDR3 reads CASSWGSSGGTDTQYF. The DNA of the CDR3 is TGCGCCAGCAGCTGGGGCTCCTCGGGAGGCACAGATACGCAGTATTTT.

The rearrangement joins TRBV30 to TRBJ2-7; TRBD2 matches 9 bases. This CDR3 contains 15 residues. With 0 bases clipped from V and 0 bases from J, the junction kept 3 bases outside the gene matches. Germline V gene sequence: CDR1 GTSNPN, CDR2 SVGIG (reference sequence). The CDR3 loop is CAWSVPSGNSYEQYF. The CDR3 DNA reads as TGTGCCTGGAGTGTTCCTAGCGGGAACTCCTACGAGCAGTACTTC. Full variable domain (missing parts from reference TRBV30 and TRBJ2-7): SQTIHQWPATLVQPVGSPLSLECTVEGTSNPNLYWYRQAAGRGLQLLFYSVGIGQISSEVPQNLSASRPQDRQFILSSKKLLLSDSGFYLCAWSVPSGNSYEQYFGPGTRLTVT.

The chain joins TRBV18 to TRBJ1-1; 7 nucleotides match TRBD1. The germline CDR1 and CDR2 sequences are KGHSH and LQKENI. The V and J ends lost 3 bases and 2 bases, in that order; junction bases with no gene match: 12. This CDR3 spans 17 amino acids. The CDR3 DNA reads as TGTGCCAGCTCACCGTCCTTCATAGGGACAGACAACACTGAAGCTTTCTTT. Translating it yields CASSPSFIGTDNTEAFF.

This clone showed up just once. DNA for the CDR3: TGTGCCAGCACCAGGGGGACGCCAGCCGCGACAGAAGCTGAAAAACTGTTTTTT. This codes for CASTRGTPAATEAEKLFF. The rearrangement uses TRBV2 and TRBJ1-4; 7 bases map to TRBD1. Unmatched junction bases numbered 21, after V lost 7 bases and J lost 7 bases. Per germline, CDR1 SNHLY and CDR2 FYNNEI. The CDR3 consists of 18 residues.

The chain couples TRBV5-6 to TRBJ2-1; the match to TRBD1 covers 7 bases. CDR3 length: 15 amino acids. The germline V gene encodes CDR1 SGHDT and CDR2 YYEEEE. Trimming removed 0 bases from V and 2 bases from J; junction bases left unmatched: 2. The CDR3 is CASSLGDSPYNEQFF. The DNA for the CDR3 is TGTGCCAGCAGCTTGGGGGACAGTCCCTACAATGAGCAGTTCTTC.

This clone was recorded only once. The rearrangement uses TRBV5-1 and TRBJ2-2; possibly TRBD2 for D (5 bases). Germline values: CDR1 SGHRS, CDR2 YFSETQ. The V gene lost 0 bases and the J gene lost 2 bases, with 11 bases spanning the gap. The length of the CDR3 is 16 residues. Here the CDR3 DNA reads TGCGCCAGCAGCTTGGGGTCGGGGAGTAACACCGGGGAGCTGTTTTTT. Protein sequence: CASSLGSGSNTGELFF.

The V and J genes are TRBV6-5 and TRBJ2-7; 7 bases are a match to TRBD2. Looked up from germline, CDR1 is MNHEY and CDR2 is SVGAGI. The CDR3 is 14 amino acids. Trimming at V came to 6 bases and at J to 5 bases, leaving 10 bases not matched to a gene. The CDR3 DNA is TGTGCCAGCAGACTCGGGGGGAGGGTCCACGAGCAGTACTTC. It codes for CASRLGGRVHEQYF.

This sequence joins TRBV18 and TRBJ2-1; D is perhaps TRBD2 (5 bases). The V and J ends lost 1 base and 3 bases respectively, with 13 bases between them. This CDR3 contains 16 residues. Looked up from germline, CDR1 is KGHSH and CDR2 is LQKENI. The CDR3 DNA reads as TGTGCCAGCTCACCACTGTTGGGAGTCGGCTACAATGAGCAGTTCTTC. Translation gives CASSPLLGVGYNEQFF.

The chain joins TRBV11-2 to TRBJ2-7, with 9 bases fitting TRBD2. Germline V CDR1 and CDR2: SGHAT, FQNNGV. The CDR3 extends over 16 amino acids. With 4 bases clipped from V and 2 bases from J, the junction kept 9 bases outside the gene matches. The CDR3 loop reads CASSSGEREATYEQYF. The CDR3 DNA follows: TGTGCCAGCAGCTCCGGGGAGCGGGAGGCCACCTACGAGCAGTACTTC.

This rearrangement joins TRBV28 to TRBJ2-6, with TRBD2 matching 10 bases. V trimming: 10 bases; J trimming: 0 bases; junction bases outside the gene matches: 6. The CDR3 spans 16 residues. Germline CDR1 and CDR2: MDHEN and SYDVKM. CDR3 sequence reads: CAIRLAGFSGANVLTF. CDR3 DNA: TGTGCCATCAGACTAGCGGGTTTCTCTGGGGCCAACGTCCTGACTTTC.

The CDR3 nucleotides read TGTGCCAGCAGCTCGCGCGTCGCGGCAGGGTTCTCTGAGCAGTTCTTC. Its protein is CASSSRVAAGFSEQFF. The V call is TRBV5-4, the J call TRBJ2-1, with TRBD1 as a possible D gene (5 bases). Between the trimmed V and J ends, which lost 3 bases and 9 bases, there was a span of 22 bases. The CDR3 contains 16 residues. Looked up from germline, CDR1 is SGHNT and CDR2 is YYREEE (reference sequence). The whole variable domain, filled in from reference TRBV5-4 and TRBJ2-1, reads ETGVTQSPTHLIKTRGQQVTLRCSSQSGHNTVSWYQQALGQGPQFIFQYYREEENGRGNFPPRFSGLQFPNYSSELNVNALELDDSALYLCASSSRVAAGFSEQFFGPGTRLTVL.

The genes are TRBV7-9 and TRBJ2-1, with 13 bases lining up with TRBD2. The CDR3 contains 14 residues. V shed 3 bases, J shed 8 bases, and the junction held 1 base outside the gene matches. CDR1 and CDR2 from the germline V gene are SEHNR and FQNEAQ (reference sequence). This chain's CDR3 is CASSFGTSGDEQFF. CDR3 DNA: TGTGCCAGCAGCTTCGGGACTAGCGGGGATGAGCAGTTCTTC.

The rearrangement links TRBV5-6 to TRBJ1-2, with 7 positions matching TRBD1. The germline V gene encodes CDR1 SGHDT and CDR2 YYEEEE. CDR3 length: 14 amino acids. V lost 2 bases to trimming and J lost 5 bases; unmatched junction nucleotides: 6. The CDR3 reads CASSFGQASYGYTF. The CDR3 DNA reads as TGTGCCAGCAGCTTCGGACAGGCCTCTTATGGCTACACCTTC.

Only one count was recorded for this clone. This chain joins TRBV5-6 and TRBJ2-7; 9 bases map to TRBD2. There are 14 residues in the CDR3. Germline CDR1 SGHDT, CDR2 YYEEEE. The V gene end was trimmed by 3 bases and the J gene end by 2 bases; junction bases not matched to a gene: 3. The CDR3 coding sequence is TGTGCCAGCAGCTCTCTAGCGGGGACCTACGAGCAGTACTTC. Its protein product is CASSSLAGTYEQYF.

This chain links TRBV29-1 with TRBJ1-1; D is ambiguous. V was shortened by 0 bases and J by 2 bases, with 10 bases between the two germline ends. This CDR3 contains 14 residues. CDR1 is SQVTM, CDR2 ANQGSEA, per germline. In nucleotides, the CDR3 is TGCAGCGTTGAAGAAGACGGGATTAACACTGAAGCTTTCTTT. It encodes CSVEEDGINTEAFF.

V usage is TRBV15 and J usage is TRBJ2-1; TRBD2 matches at 7 bases. With V trimmed by 2 bases and J by 14 bases, 6 bases remained unmatched. This CDR3 is built from 12 residues. CDR1 is LNHNV, CDR2 YYDKDF, per germline (reference sequence). The DNA of the CDR3 is TGTGCCACCAGCAGAACCGCGGGAGAGGAGTTCTTC. Protein: CATSRTAGEEFF.

CDR3: CASSFSDRLNQPQHF. CDR3 nucleotide sequence: TGTGCCAGCAGTTTTTCCGACAGGCTAAATCAGCCCCAGCATTTT. The gene calls are TRBV28 and TRBJ1-5; a possible D gene is TRBD1 (6 bases). Germline CDR1 MDHEN, CDR2 SYDVKM. CDR3 length: 15 residues. Trimming removed 3 bases at V and 4 bases at J, with 13 bases between.

This clone was recorded once. The V and J genes are TRBV6-1 and TRBJ1-1; D remains ambiguous. Germline-derived CDR1 and CDR2 are MNHNS and SASEGT. V was cut by 3 bases and J by 5 bases, with 10 bases left in between. CDR3 size: 13 residues. This CDR3 reads CASSDELETEAFF. The CDR3 DNA sequence: TGTGCCAGCAGTGACGAATTAGAGACTGAAGCTTTCTTT.